This T cell receptor beta chain emerged from a study of cytomegalovirus exposure and HLA in healthy donors. Points from the study as a whole: Reportedly, HLA-A and HLA-B alleles of most subjects were accurately predicted from TCR beta. Rarity marked most TCR sequences, yet some public TCRs occurred in many donors.

With regard to this clone: Its antigen remains unidentified.

Regarding donors, all were healthy bone marrow donors. The CDR3 runs 14 residues. CDR1 and CDR2 from the germline V gene are MNHEY and SVGAGI. Trimming cost V 7 bases and J 2 bases; bases outside gene matches: 5. The PCR employed 60 Vbeta primers together with 13 Jbeta primers. In the original workflow: Per a later analysis, the number of unique TCR beta chains was 75 million to 90 million, of which around 10 million were shared. Using immunoSEQ multiplex PCR, the repertoire was profiled, and TCRdb retains in-frame clones only, with some absent. That table supplies the V and J calls and clone size; D and trimming were determined from the DNA. The data show hundreds of thousands of clones, under 80% seen once.

The sample was PBMCs. This TCR was sampled from a female donor in good health and CMV-seronegative. The genes are TRBV6-5 and TRBJ1-2; 9 nucleotides align to TRBD1. CDR3 loop: CASIKTGGNYGYTF. The CDR3 DNA sequence: TGTGCCAGCATTAAGACAGGGGGGAACTATGGCTACACCTTC.